The entry below describes one TCR beta chain. Its specificity is not known. On the basis of clinical symptoms, serum thyroxine and TRAb, thyroid ultrasound and orbital computed tomography, diagnoses were made. The source material, RNA transcripts, was used to amplify TCR beta CDR3 regions. Using the HTBI primer set, a first-round RT-PCR was run on the TCR CDR3. TCRdb reprocessed the multiplex PCR reads with MiXCR, giving one entry per CDR3 protein. The table records about 560,000 distinct CDR3 sequences, about half of them present only once. The germline V and J ends were trimmed by 0 bases and 3 bases, with 5 bases remaining between them. This CDR3 comprises 13 residues. Germline-derived CDR1 and CDR2 are MGHRA and YSYEKL. The sample belongs to a study of T cells in Graves' hyperthyroidism and ophthalmopathy. Broader study findings: In blood, most of the thyroid clonotypes expanded above 0.001 were also present.

The sequence derives from a woman aged 18-29 years with Graves' hyperthyroidism. The gene calls are TRBV4-1 and TRBJ1-1, with D hard to call. Material for sequencing was peripheral blood or thyroid tissue (not recorded which). CDR3 amino acids: CASSQDHHTEAFF. In DNA, the CDR3 is TGCGCCAGCAGCCAAGATCACCACACTGAAGCTTTCTTT.